Here is one TCR beta chain with its context. Its antigen is not known. Generated by immunoSEQ multiplex PCR, the TCRdb table keeps only in-frame clones and is missing some. Here the sample spans about 140,000 clones, roughly 92% being singletons. The data are from a study of T cell responses to AZD1222 COVID-19 vaccine. The CDR3 sequence is 13 residues long. V was cut by 6 bases and J by 1 base, with 9 bases left in between. Germline-derived CDR1 and CDR2 are SNHLY and FYNNEI. Overall study findings and caveats: Nearly half of spike-specific TCRs reportedly target variant regions that are unmutated in the B.1.351 and B.1.1.7 variants. Across spike, vaccine-associated CD4 TCRs were found, dominant at 160-218 and 743-854.

This material consisted of peripheral blood, taken 28 days after the second AZD1222 dose. The chain recombines TRBV2 with TRBJ1-1; D remains ambiguous. This TCR came from an adult who received the AZD1222 COVID-19 vaccine. The CDR3 sequence: CASRLGGNTEAFF. As DNA, the CDR3 is TGTGCCAGCAGGCTTGGCGGGAACACTGAAGCTTTCTTT.